This T cell receptor (beta chain) appears in the sequencing data of a study of molecular identifiers for immune sequencing clone quantification (dated by TCRdb to 2016 to 2019). For the study in its entirety: For a replicate experiment, RNA from around 18,000 or 91,000 naive CD8 T cells was divided into five aliquots, and four of the five aliquots were sequenced. CD8 T cells were used in a methods study to benchmark molecular-identifier clustering-based TCR repertoire sequencing (MIDCIRS) and TCR RNA copy counting. Overall study outcomes, separate from this receptor: About 2.9 recovered TCR RNA copies per cell were obtained by modeling, versus about ten by digital PCR, implying a capture efficiency of about 30%. A single cell's worth of spiked-in Jurkat TCR RNA was reported detectable even among 850,000 to 1,000,000 naive CD8 T cells. Identical TCR molecules sharing a barcode could cause highly expanded clone sizes to be underestimated. When barcode sub-clustering was omitted, TCR diversity was inflated by chimeric consensus sequences, with chimeras reaching as high as 47%. In CMV-specific effector cells, over 99% of molecules were held by clones above 20 RNA copies, whereas under 1% of molecules were held by such clones in naive cells. Spiked-in Jurkat TCR RNA (around eleven copies' worth), which is not part of the donor repertoire, was contained in the naive libraries.

Libraries of naive CD8 T cells were built from approximately 20,000 to 980,000 sorted cells, with 10%, 30% or 50% of the purified RNA used. Naive CD8 T cells, defined as CD8+CD4-CCR7+CD45RA+, were FACS-sorted into RLT Plus buffer on a BD FACSAria II. Detection sensitivity was tested by spiking Jurkat RNA equal to some 11 TCR copies' worth into samples containing about 20,000-1,000,000 naive CD8 T cells. Enrichment of CD8 T cells was done with RosetteSep CD8+ T Cell Enrichment Cocktail plus Ficoll-Paque, and ACK red cell lysis came afterward. The table lists this clonotype with many counts. The antigen it binds to is not known. One base away there is no much larger clone; base qualities are not given. The germline V gene encodes CDR1 SNHLY and CDR2 FYNNEI. Including the terminal cysteine and phenylalanine, the CDR3 comprises 17 residues. Only the CDR3 region is kept as DNA, spanning 51 bases read in frame from base 1. Ends trimmed: V by 4 bases, J by 5 bases; bases unmatched to a gene: 9.

Libraries were prepared through PCR. Instrument on record: Illumina HiSeq 4000. Bulk TCR libraries were generated as previously described, with the TCR primers listed in Table S5 used. The Qiagen AllPrep DNA/RNA kit was used to purify total RNA. Reads from multiple sequencing runs of the same library were pooled before analysis. The paper's processing steps were these. Only reads with exact TCR constant sequence were kept, trimmed to 150 nt, and grouped by their 12-nt molecular barcodes. Within each barcode group, reads were sub-clustered at a 15% Levenshtein threshold, and quality-weighted consensus sequences were built per RNA molecule. Non-functional sequences were discarded, and so were lower-count sequences lying one edit away from another sequence. Based on fitting two negative binomial distributions, any barcode sub-cluster with under 20% of the maximum read count was discarded. The public reads were reprocessed in TCRdb via fastp at Q25 and MiXCR, keeping in-frame beta chains. Each entry merges the rows of one CDR3 protein and shows their most common DNA and genes. The V and J calls come from TCRdb's annotation, not from the publication. Present in this sample are under 650,000 distinct CDR3 sequences, about 20% of which were seen just once. The biggest ten clones account for roughly 0.85% of the sample.

The receptor comes from a human donor in good health. Some libraries in this study had Jurkat cell RNA spiked in. The sequence links TRBV2 to TRBJ2-5; 14 middle bases align to TRBD2. The sample comprised naive CD8+ T cells from blood, with Jurkat cell RNA spiked in. Read against the paper, the sample's cell subset or site label means: FACS-sorted CD8+CD4-CCR7+CD45RA+ naive T cells. The CDR3 has the sequence CASSGRLAGGPRETQYF. The nucleotide sequence reads TGTGCCAGCAGTGGTAGACTAGCGGGGGGGCCTCGTGAGACCCAGTACTTC.